This T cell receptor (beta chain) was captured in a study of blood T cell repertoires in COVID-19 (dated by TCRdb to 2020 to 2021). Concerning the study at large: Samples covering the acute and convalescent phases of COVID-19 were provided by collaborators in the United States, Italy and Spain. Where HLA class I and class II types were available, the types were taken from metadata supplied by the sample provider, not from assay-based typing. The repertoires were released in a freely available public database meant as a resource for research on the immune response to SARS-CoV-2. Samples were obtained from the ongoing ImmuneRACE study (first 160 participants) and from some 1,300 subjects provided by 6 global collaborators. Deeply sampled blood TCRbeta repertoires from subjects exposed to, actively infected with, or recovered from COVID-19 were included in the dataset. A de-identified subject ID, COVID-19 status, age in years and sex were almost always included in the sample metadata. The material from the prospective study consisted of cDNA or gDNA derived from T cells, B-cell-depleted T cells, or PBMCs. Broader findings and caveats from the paper: Clinical and demographic metadata were provided uncurated, with the amount varying by source and participant.

Counted from cysteine to phenylalanine, this CDR3 has 14 amino acids. The retained sequence is limited to the CDR3, 42 bases, with the frame set at the first base. Germline trimming: 7 bases from V, 5 bases from J; junction bases outside gene matches: 7. CDR1 and CDR2 are read off the germline V gene as MDHEN and SYDVKM. Another Seattle source contributed samples from volunteer blood donors who had recovered from COVID-19. Whole blood was collected in K2EDTA tubes by collaborating institutions according to the institutions' own protocols. For TCRbeta analysis, collaborators shipped samples in one of three forms: frozen whole blood, isolated PBMCs, or DNA extracted from either of those sample types. TCRbeta CDR3 regions were amplified from genomic DNA by means of the immunoSEQ Assay, a bias-controlled multiplex PCR. The published analysis was carried out like this. Nucleated cell counts per sample were estimated from amplification of reference gene primers within the assay. To quantify the absolute abundance of each unique TCRbeta CDR3 rearrangement, sequence reads were collapsed and filtered. For each sample, productive Simpson clonality was calculated as the square root of Simpson's diversity index across productive rearrangements. Held by TCRdb, this immuneACCESS table contains in-frame sequences only and omits some clones. Under half of the omission traces to an unresolved V gene where checked; the cause of the rest is unknown. Clone size and V and J calls were adopted from that table, with D and trimming inferred from the DNA. This sample is represented by some 170,000 clones; over 80% of them were singletons. 3.9% of the sample lies in the top ten.

As to this clone: Its cognate antigen has yet to be identified. Per-nucleotide qualities are absent, and no much larger clonotype sits a single base away.

This chain joins TRBV28 to TRBJ1-5; a stretch of 8 junction bases matches TRBD1. Sequenced input: peripheral blood. The TCR comes from a woman aged 55-70 years who had recovered from COVID-19. The nucleotide sequence is given as TGTGCCAGCACGAGACAGGGGCTTTATCAGCCCCAGCATTTT. This is translated as CASTRQGLYQPQHF. The full variable domain, completed from the reference TRBV28 and TRBJ1-5 proteins outside the CDR3, reads DVKVTQSSRYLVKRTGEKVFLECVQDMDHENMFWYRQDPGLGLRLIYFSYDVKMKEKGDIPEGYSVSREKKERFSLILESASTNQTSMYLCASTRQGLYQPQHFGDGTRLSIL.